This TCR beta chain was sequenced during a study of control samples from healthy donors and cancer patients. Profiled with immunoSEQ multiplex PCR; TCRdb holds only in-frame clones, not every one. The sample lists 390,000 or so clones; approximately 92% were seen once. Germline trimming cut 0 bases from V and 2 bases from J; bases unmatched to any gene: 15. Germline values: CDR1 MGHRA, CDR2 YSYEKL. This CDR3 contains 20 residues. This TCR came from a man aged 35 to 55 with head and neck cancer. This chain connects TRBV4-1 to TRBJ2-3; 9 positions agree with TRBD2. The sequenced sample consisted of PBMCs. CDR3 loop: CASSQDRTRSASGTTDTQYF. The CDR3 nucleotides are TGCGCCAGCAGCCAAGATCGTACTCGGTCGGCTAGCGGGACCACAGATACGCAGTATTTT.